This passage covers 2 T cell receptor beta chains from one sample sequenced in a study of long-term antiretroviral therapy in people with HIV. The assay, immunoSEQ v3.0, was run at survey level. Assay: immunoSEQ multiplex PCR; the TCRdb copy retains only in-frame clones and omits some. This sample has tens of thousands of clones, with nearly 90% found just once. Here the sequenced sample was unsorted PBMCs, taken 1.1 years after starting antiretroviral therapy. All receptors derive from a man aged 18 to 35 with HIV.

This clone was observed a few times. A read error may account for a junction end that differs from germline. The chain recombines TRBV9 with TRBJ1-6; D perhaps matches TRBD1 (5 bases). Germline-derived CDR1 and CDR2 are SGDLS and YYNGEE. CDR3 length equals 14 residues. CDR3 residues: CASSVGTYNSPLHF. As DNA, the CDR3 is TGTGCCAGCAGCGTCGGGACCTACAATTCACCCCTCCACTTT.

CDR3 in amino acids: CASSQTSSYNEQFF. The DNA for the CDR3 is TGTGCCAGCAGTCAGACTAGCTCCTACAATGAGCAGTTCTTC. The chain has TRBV6-5 and TRBJ2-1; maybe TRBD2 (6 bases). In germline, CDR1 is MNHEY, CDR2 SVGAGI. This CDR3 spans 14 amino acids. Trimming took 5 bases from V and 0 from J, leaving 8 bases between them.